Listed below are T cell receptor beta chains from one sample, sequenced in a study of beta chain features in type 1 diabetes. Profiling relied on immunoSEQ multiplex PCR, and the TCRdb table lists in-frame clones only, not all of them. The repertoire consists of 300,000 to 350,000 clones, with approximately 9.9% occurring once and the leading ten covering roughly 1%. What was sequenced was central memory CD4+ T cells from blood. The receptors come from a man in his thirties or forties with type 1 diabetes. Each CDR3 is given with its conserved first and last residue. Fields, in order: J gene, D gene, V gene, CDR3 length, clone size, CDR3 protein, CDR3 DNA. A D gene is named only where the DNA matches it firmly. Size is stated for part of the rows, as once, few or many counts, or as a class when the clone is expanded.

J: TRBJ1-1
D: TRBD1
V: TRBV27
length: 14
size: .
CDR3: CASSAGQANTEAFF
DNA: TGTGCCAGCAGCGCCGGACAGGCGAACACTGAAGCTTTCTTT

J: TRBJ1-4
D: TRBD1
V: TRBV5-1
length: 15
size: .
CDR3: CASSSGQAGREKLFF
DNA: TGCGCCAGCAGCTCGGGACAGGCGGGGCGTGAAAAACTGTTTTTT

J: TRBJ2-1
D: TRBD2
V: TRBV7-2
length: 15
size: .
CDR3: CASRMTSGTYNEQFF
DNA: TGTGCCAGCAGAATGACTAGCGGGACATACAATGAGCAGTTCTTC

J: TRBJ2-3
D: .
V: TRBV2
length: 13
size: few
CDR3: CASSEEGTDTQYF
DNA: TGTGCCAGCAGTGAAGAGGGAACAGATACGCAGTATTTT

J: TRBJ2-2
D: .
V: TRBV18
length: 17
size: .
CDR3: CASSPGIEASYTGELFF
DNA: TGTGCCAGCTCACCAGGAATTGAAGCCTCCTACACCGGGGAGCTGTTTTTT

J: TRBJ1-4
D: .
V: TRBV7-6
length: 12
size: few
CDR3: CASSLDGEKLFF
DNA: TGTGCCAGCAGCTTAGACGGTGAAAAACTGTTTTTT

J: TRBJ2-3
D: .
V: TRBV28
length: 13
size: many
CDR3: CASSSSFSIAQYF
DNA: TGTGCCAGCAGTTCCTCCTTTAGCATTGCGCAGTATTTT

J: TRBJ2-1
D: .
V: TRBV10-3
length: 17
size: many
CDR3: CAISGGPGSKGVGEQFF
DNA: TGTGCCATCAGTGGGGGACCAGGTTCCAAAGGAGTGGGTGAGCAGTTCTTC

J: TRBJ1-2
D: TRBD1
V: TRBV9
length: 13
size: many
CDR3: CASSAQGARGYTF
DNA: TGTGCCAGCAGCGCTCAGGGGGCGCGTGGCTACACCTTC

J: TRBJ2-7
D: TRBD1
V: TRBV28
length: 15
size: .
CDR3: CASSLVWDRGVEQYF
DNA: TGTGCCAGCAGTTTAGTGTGGGACAGGGGAGTCGAGCAGTACTTC

J: TRBJ2-1
D: TRBD2
V: TRBV11-2
length: 14
size: few
CDR3: CASSLELAGNEQFF
DNA: TGTGCCAGCAGCTTAGAACTAGCGGGGAATGAGCAGTTCTTC

J: TRBJ2-3
D: .
V: TRBV5-1
length: 14
size: .
CDR3: CASSPGAGTDTQYF
DNA: TGCGCCAGCAGCCCAGGGGCGGGAACAGATACGCAGTATTTT

J: TRBJ2-1
D: TRBD1
V: TRBV11-3
length: 13
size: few
CDR3: CASSKDRDNEQFF
DNA: TGTGCCAGCAGTAAGGACAGGGACAATGAGCAGTTCTTC

J: TRBJ1-2
D: .
V: TRBV4-1
length: 14
size: .
CDR3: CASSQAREDYGYTF
DNA: TGCGCCAGCAGCCAGGCAAGAGAGGACTATGGCTACACCTTC

J: TRBJ1-1
D: TRBD1
V: TRBV7-9
length: 15
size: few
CDR3: CASSQGGTGTTEAFF
DNA: TGCGCCAGCAGCCAAGGGGGGACAGGGACCACTGAAGCTTTCTTT

J: TRBJ2-5
D: .
V: TRBV28
length: 14
size: few
CDR3: CASSLVSGQETQYF
DNA: TGTGCCAGCAGTTTAGTATCAGGGCAAGAGACCCAGTACTTC

J: TRBJ1-4
D: .
V: TRBV9
length: 14
size: few
CDR3: CASSPRTFGEKLFF
DNA: TGTGCCAGCAGCCCCCGTACGTTCGGTGAAAAACTGTTTTTT

J: TRBJ2-2
D: .
V: TRBV7-9
length: 12
size: .
CDR3: CASSPVAGELFF
DNA: TGTGCCAGCAGCCCAGTGGCAGGGGAGCTGTTTTTT

J: TRBJ1-2
D: .
V: TRBV18
length: 18
size: few
CDR3: CASSPQESGAKGNYGYTF
DNA: TGTGCCAGCTCACCACAAGAGTCGGGGGCAAAGGGTAACTATGGCTACACCTTC

J: TRBJ1-5
D: TRBD1
V: TRBV7-9
length: 13
size: few
CDR3: CASSRQGEQPQHF
DNA: TGTGCCAGCAGCCGACAGGGGGAGCAGCCCCAGCATTTT

J: TRBJ1-1
D: TRBD1
V: TRBV10-3
length: 12
size: few
CDR3: CACQRQGGEAFF
DNA: TGTGCCTGCCAGCGACAGGGGGGTGAAGCTTTCTTT

J: TRBJ2-5
D: TRBD1
V: TRBV11-2
length: 16
size: few
CDR3: CASSLVAAGGAKTQYF
DNA: TGTGCCAGCAGCTTAGTAGCGGCAGGGGGCGCGAAGACCCAGTACTTC

J: TRBJ2-7
D: .
V: TRBV14
length: 14
size: few
CDR3: CASKVSGGSYEQYF
DNA: TGTGCCAGCAAGGTCTCCGGGGGCTCCTACGAGCAGTACTTC

J: TRBJ2-3
D: .
V: TRBV6-1
length: 13
size: .
CDR3: CASSEQPTDTQYF
DNA: TGTGCCAGCAGTGAACAGCCCACAGATACGCAGTATTTT

J: TRBJ1-2
D: .
V: TRBV19
length: 14
size: .
CDR3: CASSAGGQFYGYTF
DNA: TGTGCCAGTAGCGCCGGGGGCCAATTCTATGGCTACACCTTC

J: TRBJ1-1
D: .
V: TRBV5-6
length: 14
size: .
CDR3: CASSPTPLGREAFF
DNA: TGTGCCAGCAGCCCCACGCCCCTCGGACGCGAAGCTTTCTTT

J: TRBJ1-1
D: TRBD1
V: TRBV28
length: 14
size: few
CDR3: CASSSGTGRTEAFF
DNA: TGTGCCAGCAGTTCCGGGACAGGGAGAACTGAAGCTTTCTTT

J: TRBJ1-6
D: .
V: TRBV30
length: 12
size: .
CDR3: CAWSRDVSPLHF
DNA: TGTGCCTGGAGTCGGGACGTTTCACCCCTCCACTTT

J: TRBJ2-7
D: TRBD1
V: TRBV7-2
length: 15
size: few
CDR3: CASSSGTGEVYEQYF
DNA: TGTGCCAGCAGCTCCGGGACAGGGGAGGTATACGAGCAGTACTTC

J: TRBJ1-2
D: .
V: TRBV27
length: 11
size: .
CDR3: CASSLGYGYTF
DNA: TGTGCCAGCAGCCTGGGATATGGCTACACCTTC

J: TRBJ2-6
D: TRBD1
V: TRBV9
length: 19
size: few
CDR3: CASSSGWGQGRTGANVLTF
DNA: TGTGCCAGCAGCTCGGGGTGGGGACAGGGCCGCACTGGGGCCAACGTCCTGACTTTC

J: TRBJ1-1
D: .
V: TRBV29-1
length: 13
size: few
CDR3: CSVERGQLTEAFF
DNA: TGCAGCGTTGAAAGAGGACAACTCACTGAAGCTTTCTTT

J: TRBJ1-4
D: .
V: TRBV20-1
length: 11
size: few
CDR3: CSARVGEMMFF
DNA: TGCAGTGCTAGAGTTGGGGAGATGATGTTTTTT

J: TRBJ2-3
D: TRBD2
V: TRBV2
length: 15
size: few
CDR3: CASRSSGGLTDTQYF
DNA: TGTGCCAGCAGATCGAGCGGGGGCCTCACAGATACGCAGTATTTT

J: TRBJ1-1
D: .
V: TRBV2
length: 12
size: many
CDR3: CASSDWNTEAFF
DNA: TGTGCCAGCAGTGATTGGAACACTGAAGCTTTCTTT

J: TRBJ2-6
D: .
V: TRBV2
length: 16
size: few
CDR3: CASSRGQTSGANVLTF
DNA: TGTGCCAGCAGTCGTGGACAGACCTCTGGGGCCAACGTCCTGACTTTC

J: TRBJ2-7
D: TRBD1
V: TRBV30
length: 11
size: few
CDR3: CAWSRGHEQYF
DNA: TGTGCCTGGAGCAGGGGGCACGAGCAGTACTTC

J: TRBJ2-3
D: .
V: TRBV13
length: 17
size: few
CDR3: CASSLGGLPGHGYTQYF
DNA: TGTGCCAGCAGCTTAGGAGGTTTGCCTGGCCATGGCTATACGCAGTATTTT

J: TRBJ1-2
D: TRBD1
V: TRBV6-5
length: 14
size: few
CDR3: CASSYSDRAKGYTF
DNA: TGTGCCAGCAGTTACTCGGACAGGGCGAAAGGCTACACCTTC

J: TRBJ1-4
D: .
V: TRBV2
length: 16
size: .
CDR3: CASTLLRGRGNEKLFF
DNA: TGTGCCAGCACCCTTCTTCGTGGTAGGGGTAATGAAAAACTGTTTTTT

J: TRBJ1-1
D: .
V: TRBV10-3
length: 15
size: .
CDR3: CAISESAGVATEAFF
DNA: TGTGCCATCAGTGAGTCCGCAGGGGTGGCCACTGAAGCTTTCTTT

J: TRBJ1-1
D: .
V: TRBV30
length: 13
size: .
CDR3: CAWSGTANTEAFF
DNA: TGTGCCTGGAGCGGTACGGCCAACACTGAAGCTTTCTTT

J: TRBJ1-2
D: .
V: TRBV13
length: 13
size: .
CDR3: CASSSTDNYGYTF
DNA: TGTGCCAGCAGCTCGACAGATAACTATGGCTACACCTTC

J: TRBJ2-7
D: .
V: TRBV7-2
length: 14
size: .
CDR3: CASNLGLGDYEQYF
DNA: TGTGCCAGCAACTTGGGGCTCGGGGACTACGAGCAGTACTTC

J: TRBJ2-7
D: TRBD1
V: TRBV9
length: 19
size: .
CDR3: CASSVITRRTGTGGDEQYF
DNA: TGTGCCAGCAGCGTAATCACTCGCAGAACCGGGACAGGGGGCGACGAGCAGTACTTC

J: TRBJ2-3
D: TRBD2
V: TRBV9
length: 14
size: .
CDR3: CASSVGEGSDTQYF
DNA: TGTGCCAGCAGCGTAGGGGAGGGGTCAGATACGCAGTATTTT

J: TRBJ2-7
D: .
V: TRBV25-1
length: 15
size: .
CDR3: CASSDATAYTYEQYF
DNA: TGTGCCAGCAGTGACGCAACCGCGTACACCTACGAGCAGTACTTC

J: TRBJ2-7
D: TRBD1
V: TRBV10-3
length: 14
size: .
CDR3: CAISTGQDTYEQYF
DNA: TGTGCCATCAGTACGGGACAGGATACTTACGAGCAGTACTTC

J: TRBJ2-7
D: TRBD1
V: TRBV9
length: 12
size: .
CDR3: CASRDRNYEQYF
DNA: TGTGCCAGCAGGGACAGGAACTACGAGCAGTACTTC

J: TRBJ2-5
D: .
V: TRBV10-3
length: 14
size: few
CDR3: CAISAADNQETQYF
DNA: TGTGCCATCAGTGCTGCCGATAACCAAGAGACCCAGTACTTC

J: TRBJ1-1
D: .
V: TRBV19
length: 15
size: few
CDR3: CASTKVTTLNTEAFF
DNA: TGTGCCAGTACCAAGGTTACAACCCTAAACACTGAAGCTTTCTTT

J: TRBJ2-1
D: TRBD2
V: TRBV7-2
length: 16
size: .
CDR3: CASSLSASGVPNEQFF
DNA: TGTGCCAGCAGCTTATCCGCTAGCGGGGTCCCCAATGAGCAGTTCTTC

J: TRBJ2-3
D: .
V: TRBV7-2
length: 13
size: many
CDR3: CASSLVPTDTQYF
DNA: TGTGCCAGCAGCTTAGTTCCCACAGATACGCAGTATTTT